A selection of T cell receptor beta chains follows, all from one sample in a study of T cell repertoires in cytomegalovirus infection. One entry per CDR3 protein, called by TCRdb with MiXCR from the reads. This sample has 700,000 to 850,000 distinct CDR3 sequences; 30% to 35% occur once, and the top ten carry around 11%. What these receptors recognize is not known. Here the sequenced sample was cultured CD8+ T cells from PBMCs, taken from culture after CMV antigen stimulation. These receptors all come from a human donor in good health (CMV status not recorded). Some clones in this sample may be carry-over from other donors' samples. Each CDR3 is given with its conserved first and last residue. The D gene is left open where the match is weak. Only some rows state a clone size, as once, few, many or a class for expanded clones.

v_gene: TRBV7-4
j_gene: TRBJ2-7
d_gene: TRBD1
abundance: NA
CDR3aa: CASSTLDRGGKQYF
CDR3nt: TGTGCCAGCAGCACCCTGGACAGGGGGGGGAAGCAGTACTTC

v_gene: TRBV6-5
j_gene: TRBJ1-5
d_gene: NA
abundance: NA
CDR3aa: CASSDPPSNQPQHF
CDR3nt: TGTGCCAGCAGTGACCCCCCCAGCAATCAGCCCCAGCATTTT

v_gene: TRBV23-1
j_gene: TRBJ2-1
d_gene: NA
abundance: NA
CDR3aa: CASSHPRISPLQAEQFF
CDR3nt: TGCGCCAGCAGTCATCCTAGAATTAGTCCCTTACAGGCTGAGCAGTTCTTC

v_gene: TRBV5-4
j_gene: TRBJ2-1
d_gene: NA
abundance: NA
CDR3aa: CASSLRRENYNEQFF
CDR3nt: TGTGCCAGCAGTTTGAGGCGGGAAAACTACAATGAGCAGTTCTTC

v_gene: TRBV7-6
j_gene: TRBJ2-2
d_gene: NA
abundance: NA
CDR3aa: CASSSPERVSTGELFF
CDR3nt: TGTGCCAGCAGCTCCCCAGAAAGGGTGAGCACCGGGGAGCTGTTTTTT

v_gene: TRBV7-8
j_gene: TRBJ1-5
d_gene: TRBD1
abundance: many
CDR3aa: CASSLVPGGDLFSNQPQHF
CDR3nt: TGTGCCAGCAGCTTAGTTCCAGGGGGCGACCTATTTAGCAATCAGCCCCAGCATTTT

v_gene: TRBV7-2
j_gene: TRBJ2-5
d_gene: TRBD2
abundance: NA
CDR3aa: CASSLNRLAGKEFQETQYF
CDR3nt: TGTGCCAGCAGCTTAAATAGGCTAGCGGGGAAAGAATTCCAAGAGACCCAGTACTTC

v_gene: TRBV12-3/TRBV12-4
j_gene: TRBJ2-3
d_gene: TRBD1
abundance: NA
CDR3aa: CASSSGTAITDTQYF
CDR3nt: TGTGCCAGCAGTTCGGGGACAGCAATAACAGATACGCAGTATTTT

v_gene: TRBV25-1
j_gene: TRBJ2-2
d_gene: NA
abundance: few
CDR3aa: CASSKGGAYTGELFF
CDR3nt: TGTGCCAGCAGTAAGGGGGGGGCGTACACCGGGGAGCTGTTTTTT

v_gene: TRBV19
j_gene: TRBJ1-2
d_gene: NA
abundance: few
CDR3aa: CASSSPTRANYGYTF
CDR3nt: TGTGCCAGTAGTTCCCCGACGCGAGCTAACTATGGCTACACCTTC

v_gene: TRBV29-1
j_gene: TRBJ2-1
d_gene: NA
abundance: NA
CDR3aa: CSVESTDGSYNEQFF
CDR3nt: TGCAGCGTCGAGTCGACAGACGGCTCCTACAATGAGCAGTTCTTC

v_gene: TRBV27
j_gene: TRBJ2-2
d_gene: NA
abundance: many
CDR3aa: CASRGGTGELFF
CDR3nt: TGTGCCAGCAGGGGCGGCACCGGGGAGCTGTTTTTT

v_gene: TRBV27
j_gene: TRBJ2-1
d_gene: TRBD2
abundance: few
CDR3aa: CASSFLLTSGGAQNEQFF
CDR3nt: TGTGCCAGCAGTTTTCTCCTAACTAGCGGGGGGGCTCAGAATGAGCAGTTCTTC

v_gene: TRBV5-6
j_gene: TRBJ2-1
d_gene: NA
abundance: few
CDR3aa: CASRRREGLSNSYNEQFF
CDR3nt: TGTGCCAGCAGACGCAGAGAGGGCTTATCAAACTCCTACAATGAGCAGTTCTTC

v_gene: TRBV6-5
j_gene: TRBJ2-7
d_gene: NA
abundance: NA
CDR3aa: CASSPYQGHRERYF
CDR3nt: TGTGCCAGCAGCCCGTATCAGGGCCATCGGGAGCGGTACTTC

v_gene: TRBV4-1
j_gene: TRBJ1-2
d_gene: NA
abundance: NA
CDR3aa: CASSQRGGSGYTF
CDR3nt: TGCGCCAGCAGCCAACGGGGGGGGTCTGGCTACACCTTC

v_gene: TRBV7-2
j_gene: TRBJ1-1
d_gene: TRBD1
abundance: many
CDR3aa: CASSLSGQGKTEAFF
CDR3nt: TGTGCCAGCAGCTTATCGGGACAGGGGAAGACTGAAGCTTTCTTT

v_gene: TRBV19
j_gene: TRBJ2-7
d_gene: TRBD2
abundance: NA
CDR3aa: CASSPGLAGHSYEQYF
CDR3nt: TGTGCCAGTAGTCCGGGACTAGCGGGGCATTCCTACGAGCAGTACTTC

v_gene: TRBV7-6
j_gene: TRBJ2-1
d_gene: TRBD1
abundance: NA
CDR3aa: CASSPTGGVSYNEQFF
CDR3nt: TGTGCCAGCAGCCCGACAGGGGGCGTCTCCTACAATGAGCAGTTCTTC

v_gene: TRBV2
j_gene: TRBJ1-1
d_gene: NA
abundance: few
CDR3aa: CASSDQQGLVDTEAFF
CDR3nt: TGTGCCAGCAGTGATCAGCAGGGACTGGTGGACACTGAAGCTTTCTTT

v_gene: TRBV7-2
j_gene: TRBJ2-2
d_gene: NA
abundance: NA
CDR3aa: CASSPSAPAGTGELFF
CDR3nt: TGTGCCAGCAGCCCCTCTGCCCCTGCGGGGACCGGGGAGCTGTTTTTT

v_gene: TRBV10-3
j_gene: TRBJ2-3
d_gene: TRBD2
abundance: few
CDR3aa: CAISVRLAGALGINTQYF
CDR3nt: TGTGCCATCAGTGTTAGACTAGCGGGGGCCTTGGGTATCAATACGCAGTATTTT

v_gene: TRBV24-1
j_gene: TRBJ2-1
d_gene: NA
abundance: NA
CDR3aa: CATSDRRTHNYNEQFF
CDR3nt: TGTGCCACCAGTGATCGACGGACACATAACTACAATGAGCAGTTCTTC

v_gene: TRBV5-5
j_gene: TRBJ1-1
d_gene: NA
abundance: NA
CDR3aa: CASSLLAGIRTEAFF
CDR3nt: TGTGCCAGCAGCTTGTTGGCAGGGATAAGAACTGAAGCTTTCTTT

v_gene: TRBV5-6
j_gene: TRBJ1-1
d_gene: TRBD1
abundance: NA
CDR3aa: CASTLGQSAEAFF
CDR3nt: TGTGCCAGCACCCTGGGACAGTCCGCTGAAGCTTTCTTT

v_gene: TRBV4-2
j_gene: TRBJ2-2
d_gene: NA
abundance: few
CDR3aa: CASSQGQGVVNTGELFF
CDR3nt: TGTGCCAGCAGCCAAGGTCAGGGAGTGGTGAACACCGGGGAGCTGTTTTTT

v_gene: TRBV29-1
j_gene: TRBJ1-1
d_gene: NA
abundance: NA
CDR3aa: CSVEDWVVDGRNTEAFF
CDR3nt: TGCAGCGTTGAAGATTGGGTTGTTGACGGAAGAAACACTGAAGCTTTCTTT

v_gene: TRBV4-1
j_gene: TRBJ2-5
d_gene: NA
abundance: NA
CDR3aa: CASSQTGRQPQETQYF
CDR3nt: TGCGCCAGCAGCCAAACGGGACGCCAGCCACAAGAGACCCAGTACTTC

v_gene: TRBV12-3/TRBV12-4
j_gene: TRBJ1-5
d_gene: NA
abundance: few
CDR3aa: CASSAGVYNQPQHF
CDR3nt: TGTGCCAGCAGTGCAGGGGTTTACAATCAGCCCCAGCATTTT

v_gene: TRBV5-3
j_gene: TRBJ2-1
d_gene: TRBD2
abundance: NA
CDR3aa: CARSLVVGRVKDNEQFF
CDR3nt: TGTGCCAGAAGCTTGGTAGTCGGGAGGGTGAAGGACAATGAGCAGTTCTTC

v_gene: TRBV10-3
j_gene: TRBJ2-4
d_gene: NA
abundance: NA
CDR3aa: CAISGADLAKNIQYF
CDR3nt: TGTGCCATCAGTGGGGCAGATTTAGCCAAAAACATTCAGTACTTC

v_gene: TRBV7-6
j_gene: TRBJ2-1
d_gene: NA
abundance: many
CDR3aa: CASSSRRGAKNEQFF
CDR3nt: TGTGCCAGCAGCTCCCGACGGGGGGCAAAAAATGAGCAGTTCTTC

v_gene: TRBV24-1
j_gene: TRBJ2-2
d_gene: TRBD1
abundance: NA
CDR3aa: CATSDLRDRGHGELFF
CDR3nt: TGTGCCACCAGTGATCTTCGGGACAGGGGCCACGGGGAGCTGTTTTTT

v_gene: TRBV9
j_gene: TRBJ1-2
d_gene: NA
abundance: NA
CDR3aa: CASSTPIEGSYGYTF
CDR3nt: TGTGCCAGCAGCACCCCTATAGAGGGCAGCTATGGCTACACCTTC

v_gene: TRBV29-1
j_gene: TRBJ2-1
d_gene: TRBD1
abundance: NA
CDR3aa: CSVCPQGSSYNEQFF
CDR3nt: TGCAGCGTTTGCCCACAGGGGAGCTCCTACAATGAGCAGTTCTTC

v_gene: TRBV7-2
j_gene: TRBJ2-5
d_gene: NA
abundance: many
CDR3aa: CASSLMGETQYF
CDR3nt: TGTGCCAGCAGTCTCATGGGGGAGACCCAGTACTTC

v_gene: TRBV7-9
j_gene: TRBJ2-7
d_gene: NA
abundance: NA
CDR3aa: CASSLSPGLVLDEQYF
CDR3nt: TGTGCCAGCAGCTTAAGTCCGGGACTGGTCTTGGACGAGCAGTACTTC

v_gene: TRBV20-1
j_gene: TRBJ2-3
d_gene: NA
abundance: NA
CDR3aa: CSARTGLPSNTQYF
CDR3nt: TGCAGTGCTAGAACCGGCCTCCCCTCGAATACGCAGTATTTT

v_gene: TRBV11-3
j_gene: TRBJ2-5
d_gene: NA
abundance: NA
CDR3aa: CASSLSSGARETQYF
CDR3nt: TGTGCCAGCAGCTTATCCTCCGGGGCTCGAGAGACCCAGTACTTC

v_gene: TRBV19
j_gene: TRBJ2-5
d_gene: NA
abundance: NA
CDR3aa: CASSIPGEIGETQYF
CDR3nt: TGTGCCAGTAGTATCCCAGGGGAAATTGGTGAGACCCAGTACTTC

v_gene: TRBV4-1
j_gene: TRBJ1-2
d_gene: NA
abundance: NA
CDR3aa: CASSQEGGGAKTF
CDR3nt: TGCGCCAGCAGCCAAGAAGGAGGTGGCGCTAAGACCTTC

v_gene: TRBV24-1
j_gene: TRBJ2-1
d_gene: NA
abundance: NA
CDR3aa: CATRDRSSYNEQFF
CDR3nt: TGTGCCACCAGGGATCGGAGCTCCTACAATGAGCAGTTCTTC

v_gene: TRBV27
j_gene: TRBJ1-4
d_gene: NA
abundance: few
CDR3aa: CASSRMVANEKLFF
CDR3nt: TGTGCCAGCAGCCGCATGGTGGCTAATGAAAAACTGTTTTTT

v_gene: TRBV9
j_gene: TRBJ2-7
d_gene: TRBD2
abundance: NA
CDR3aa: CASSVGFGGGGAEQYF
CDR3nt: TGTGCCAGCAGCGTAGGCTTTGGCGGGGGGGGTGCCGAGCAGTACTTC

v_gene: TRBV27
j_gene: TRBJ1-1
d_gene: NA
abundance: NA
CDR3aa: CASSLGSHTEAFF
CDR3nt: TGTGCCAGCAGTTTGGGGTCACACACTGAAGCTTTCTTT

v_gene: TRBV19
j_gene: TRBJ1-2
d_gene: NA
abundance: once
CDR3aa: CASASYYGYTF
CDR3nt: TGTGCCAGTGCGAGCTACTATGGCTACACCTTC

v_gene: TRBV6-5
j_gene: TRBJ1-5
d_gene: NA
abundance: NA
CDR3aa: CASSYSKGTQPQHF
CDR3nt: TGTGCCAGCAGTTACTCTAAGGGGACTCAGCCCCAGCATTTT

v_gene: TRBV6-6
j_gene: TRBJ2-3
d_gene: TRBD2
abundance: NA
CDR3aa: CASRDSSGENTDTQYF
CDR3nt: TGTGCCAGCAGGGACTCTAGCGGGGAAAACACAGATACGCAGTATTTT

v_gene: TRBV11-3
j_gene: TRBJ2-2
d_gene: TRBD1
abundance: NA
CDR3aa: CASKTGTAGPGELFF
CDR3nt: TGTGCCAGCAAAACCGGGACAGCCGGACCCGGGGAGCTGTTTTTT

v_gene: TRBV6-2/TRBV6-3
j_gene: TRBJ2-1
d_gene: TRBD1
abundance: NA
CDR3aa: CASTGQGARNEQFF
CDR3nt: TGTGCCAGCACCGGACAGGGGGCGCGAAATGAGCAGTTCTTC

v_gene: TRBV19
j_gene: TRBJ1-3
d_gene: NA
abundance: few
CDR3aa: CASSSKWGEIGNTIYF
CDR3nt: TGTGCCAGTAGCAGCAAGTGGGGCGAAATCGGAAACACCATATATTTT